The 31 T cell receptor beta chains reported below all come from one sample, sequenced in a study of T cells in Graves' hyperthyroidism and ophthalmopathy (dated by TCRdb to between 2018 and 2021). The receptor library was made with multiplex PCR. The sequencing machine was an Illumina HiSeq 2000. Amplification of TCR beta CDR3 regions was carried out from RNA transcripts. The first round of RT-PCR for the TCR CDR3 was performed with the HTBI primer set and the Qiagen OneStep RT-PCR kit. TCRdb reprocessed the public reads (quality trimming at Q25 with fastp, clone calling with MiXCR) and kept in-frame beta chains. Identical CDR3 proteins give one entry, which carries the most common genes and DNA. The sample includes about 640,000 distinct CDR3 sequences, with around 20% observed a single time. Of the sample, around a third falls within the top ten clones. Sequencing used blood. These receptors were taken from a young man with Graves' ophthalmopathy.

V is TRBV6-1 and J is TRBJ1-5; tentatively, D is TRBD1 (6 bases). Deletions cut 4 bases from V and 4 bases from J, with 14 bases between. The CDR3 spans 15 residues. CDR1 MNHNS and CDR2 SASEGT come from the germline V gene. The CDR3 protein is CASSGETGSNQPQHF. The CDR3 DNA reads TGTGCCAGCAGTGGGGAAACAGGGTCGAATCAGCCCCAGCATTTT.

The chain carries TRBV7-8 and TRBJ2-3; 7 bases match TRBD1. CDR3 size: 16 residues. V shed 1 base and J 4 bases; nucleotides not matched to a gene: 8. Germline V gene data show CDR1 as SGHVS and CDR2 as FQNEAQ. CDR3 protein: CASSLGHSGTADTQYF. DNA of the CDR3: TGTGCCAGCAGCTTAGGGCACTCTGGGACAGCAGATACGCAGTATTTT.

This clonotype was seen a few times. This chain joins TRBV15 and TRBJ1-2, with no clear D. This CDR3 has 15 residues. CDR1 and CDR2 from the germline V gene are LNHNV and YYDKDF (reference sequence). V lost 3 bases and J 4 bases, leaving 15 bases between the germline ends. The CDR3 bases are TGTGCCACCAGCAGTCAATCCGGGAGGTTCTATGGCTACACCTTC. It translates to CATSSQSGRFYGYTF.

This clonotype was counted ten times or more. This chain links TRBV28 with TRBJ2-5; TRBD2 might be the D (6 bases). This CDR3 is built from 13 residues. Germline CDR1 reads MDHEN; CDR2 reads SYDVKM. Trimming took off 3 bases at V and 7 bases at J, with 12 bases between the two ends. In DNA, the CDR3 is TGTGCCAGCAGTTTCGGGAGCGGAGGGACCCAGTACTTC. Residues: CASSFGSGGTQYF.

The chain employs TRBV3-1 and TRBJ2-1; 13 bases fit TRBD2. The CDR3 sequence is 17 residues long. Germline values: CDR1 LGHDT, CDR2 YNNKEL (reference sequence). The ends lost 1 base at V and 4 bases at J; junction bases unmatched: 4. CDR3 residues: CASSQVGTSGVYNEQFF. The CDR3 DNA follows: TGTGCCAGCAGCCAAGTGGGGACTAGCGGGGTTTACAATGAGCAGTTCTTC.

This clonotype was counted a few times. The chain is built from TRBV20-1 and TRBJ2-1, with D maybe TRBD2 (6 bases). This CDR3 is built from 15 residues. V lost 0 bases to trimming and J lost 3 bases, with 12 bases between them. CDR1 DFQATT and CDR2 SNEGSKA come from the germline V gene (reference sequence). The CDR3 region is CSARDRASDYNEQFF. The CDR3 region has the DNA TGCAGTGCTAGAGATCGGGCTAGCGACTACAATGAGCAGTTCTTC.

The sample holds many counts of this clonotype. V gene TRBV7-3 combines with J gene TRBJ2-2; a possible D gene is TRBD2 (6 bases). Germline lookup yields CDR1 SGHTA and CDR2 FQGTGA. CDR3 size: 13 residues. Trimming pared 5 bases from V and 6 bases from J, leaving 10 bases between. In DNA, the CDR3 is TGTGCCAGCAGCCCCTTAGCGGCCGGGGAGCTGTTTTTT. Protein sequence: CASSPLAAGELFF.

This clonotype was observed many times. The chain uses TRBV28 and TRBJ2-5; 9 bases agree with TRBD1. This CDR3 is built from 16 residues. Per germline, CDR1 MDHEN and CDR2 SYDVKM. Germline trimming cut 5 bases from V and 5 bases from J; bases unmatched to any gene: 12. This chain's CDR3 is CASSERTGAVSETQYF. The CDR3 coding sequence is TGTGCCAGCAGTGAACGGACAGGGGCCGTTTCGGAGACCCAGTACTTC.

This clonotype has at least ten counts. The chain recombines TRBV7-9 with TRBJ2-3, with a weak D call TRBD2 (5 bases). Germline V gene sequence: CDR1 SEHNR, CDR2 FQNEAQ (reference sequence). Trimming pared 6 bases from V and 4 bases from J, leaving 11 bases between. The CDR3 is made up of 13 amino acids. The CDR3 is CASSLEAADTQYF. CDR3 in DNA: TGTGCCAGCAGTCTGGAGGCGGCAGATACGCAGTATTTT.

The rearrangement links TRBV20-1 to TRBJ2-7; no definite D call. V dropped 3 bases and J dropped 2 bases, with 11 bases sitting between them. From germline, CDR1 is DFQATT and CDR2 SNEGSKA (reference sequence). The CDR3 length is 13 residues. CDR3 sequence (DNA): TGCAGTGCTAGTGCCGGGCCCCCCTACGAGCAGTACTTC. The encoded protein is CSASAGPPYEQYF.

At least ten counts were recorded for this clonotype. The CDR3 DNA reads as TGTGCCAGCAGTCAGCCCCGACTAGCGGGAGGCAATGAGCAGTTCTTC. Amino acid sequence: CASSQPRLAGGNEQFF. The J gene is TRBJ2-1, the V gene TRBV28; 13 nucleotides line up with TRBD2. The V segment lost 5 bases and the J segment 6 bases; nucleotides outside the gene matches: 7. Germline V gives CDR1 MDHEN, CDR2 SYDVKM. The CDR3 is 16 residues long. The full variable domain, completed using reference TRBV28 and TRBJ2-1, is DVKVTQSSRYLVKRTGEKVFLECVQDMDHENMFWYRQDPGLGLRLIYFSYDVKMKEKGDIPEGYSVSREKKERFSLILESASTNQTSMYLCASSQPRLAGGNEQFFGPGTRLTVL.

This clonotype was seen more than once but under ten times. The rearrangement joins TRBV6-1 to TRBJ1-2, with 7 bases fitting TRBD1. This CDR3 has 15 amino acids. V lost 5 bases, J lost 4 bases, and 10 bases stayed unmatched. Germline lookup yields CDR1 MNHNS and CDR2 SASEGT. The CDR3 protein is CASSPDGTVPYGYTF. DNA of the CDR3: TGTGCCAGCAGTCCCGATGGGACAGTACCCTATGGCTACACCTTC.

This clonotype turned up a few times. At one end, the junction sequence differs from germline, possibly due to a read error. The genes are TRBV20-1 and TRBJ2-1, with 11 bases aligning to TRBD2. This CDR3 contains 15 residues. Germline assignment: CDR1 DFQATT and CDR2 SNEGSKA (reference sequence). DNA for the CDR3: TGCAGTGTTAGACTAGCGGGATCCCCCTTGGATGAGCAGTTCTTC. Amino acids: CSVRLAGSPLDEQFF.

This clonotype was seen only a few times. This chain uses TRBV12-3 or TRBV12-4 with TRBJ2-1, with 10 positions matching TRBD2. Unmatched junction bases numbered 7, after V lost 3 bases and J lost 8 bases. This CDR3 has 15 residues. The CDR3 loop is CASSFSGRADDEQFF. The CDR3 DNA reads TGTGCCAGCAGTTTCAGCGGGAGGGCCGACGATGAGCAGTTCTTC.

The chain links TRBV20-1 to TRBJ2-1; 7 bases align to TRBD2. Germline V gene data show CDR1 as DFQATT and CDR2 as SNEGSKA (reference sequence). Losses at the gene ends were 6 bases for V and 2 bases for J; bases not matched to a gene: 13. The CDR3 covers 16 residues. Here the CDR3 reads CSAPKALALTYNEQFF. The CDR3 DNA follows: TGCAGTGCCCCAAAAGCACTAGCGCTCACCTACAATGAGCAGTTCTTC.

This chain joins TRBV5-4 and TRBJ2-1, with no clear D. Germline lookup yields CDR1 SGHNT and CDR2 YYREEE (reference sequence). Trimming took off 2 bases at V and 6 bases at J, with 15 bases between the two ends. This CDR3 spans 15 amino acids. The CDR3 nucleotides read TGTGCCAGCAGCTTCCTGCTTGACGGCAGCAATGAGCAGTTCTTC. It specifies CASSFLLDGSNEQFF.

The rearrangement uses TRBV6-2 or TRBV6-3 and TRBJ1-5, with a tentative D call TRBD1 (6 bases). V was pared by 5 bases and J by 6 bases, with 11 bases between. The CDR3 runs to 13 residues. The germline V gene encodes CDR1 MNHEY and CDR2 SVGEGT. The CDR3, as DNA: TGTGCCAGCAGTACAGGGCGGGGTCAGCCCCAGCATTTT. Residues: CASSTGRGQPQHF.

This clonotype was detected a few times. The J gene is TRBJ2-1, the V gene TRBV28; the D is unclear. Trimming removed 3 bases from V and 6 bases from J, with 12 bases in between. The CDR3 extends over 14 amino acids. Looked up from germline, CDR1 is MDHEN and CDR2 is SYDVKM. This CDR3 reads CASSFGPRSNEQFF. For the CDR3, the DNA is TGTGCCAGCAGTTTCGGTCCCCGGTCCAATGAGCAGTTCTTC.

This clonotype was observed many times. The rearrangement links TRBV6-2 or TRBV6-3 to TRBJ2-1, with D tentatively TRBD2 (5 bases). V dropped 0 bases and J dropped 7 bases, with 16 bases sitting between them. The germline CDR1 and CDR2 sequences are MNHEY and SVGEGT. This CDR3 region has 16 residues. CDR3 residues: CASSYSRGPHGNEQFF. The CDR3 region has the DNA TGTGCCAGCAGTTACTCGAGAGGGCCTCATGGGAATGAGCAGTTCTTC.

This clonotype has more than one count but fewer than ten. V gene TRBV3-1 combines with J gene TRBJ2-1; the D gene could be TRBD1 or TRBD2 (5 bases each). Per the germline V gene, CDR1 is LGHDT and CDR2 is YNNKEL (reference sequence). V lost 3 bases, J lost 4 bases, and 13 bases lay in between. CDR3 length equals 15 residues. The CDR3 region is CASSQSGTGYNEQFF. CDR3 sequence (DNA): TGTGCCAGCAGCCAGTCCGGGACCGGATACAATGAGCAGTTCTTC.

This clonotype was observed many times. This chain uses TRBV30 with TRBJ2-3, with 7 bases aligning to TRBD2. V lost 0 bases to trimming and J lost 4 bases; unmatched junction nucleotides: 4. The CDR3 has 14 amino acids. Germline CDR1 and CDR2: GTSNPN and SVGIG (reference sequence). CDR3 protein: CAWSVGGRADTQYF. The CDR3 bases are TGTGCCTGGAGTGTAGGCGGGAGAGCAGATACGCAGTATTTT.

The gene calls are TRBV5-1 and TRBJ2-7; TRBD2 matches 10 bases. This CDR3 is 16 amino acids long. The trim removed 1 base at V and 0 bases at J, leaving 4 bases unmatched. Germline V gives CDR1 SGHRS, CDR2 YFSETQ. The CDR3 sequence is CASSLTGTSDSYEQYF. DNA of the CDR3: TGCGCCAGCAGCTTGACCGGGACTAGCGACTCCTACGAGCAGTACTTC.

This clonotype was recorded a few times. The gene calls are TRBV9 and TRBJ1-1; no definite D call. The V gene's germline CDR1 is SGDLS and CDR2 YYNGEE. The V gene lost 1 base and the J gene lost 1 base, with 8 bases spanning the gap. This CDR3 spans 14 amino acids. CDR3 region: CASSVYAGNTEAFF. The CDR3 DNA follows: TGTGCCAGCAGCGTATACGCCGGGAACACTGAAGCTTTCTTT.

The chain links TRBV15 to TRBJ2-7; D is uncertain. Germline loops: CDR1 LNHNV, CDR2 YYDKDF (reference sequence). There are 14 residues in the CDR3. V was cut by 1 base and J by 3 bases, with 10 bases left in between. The CDR3 DNA sequence: TGTGCCACCAGCAGAGTAAACAGTGACTACGAGCAGTACTTC. It codes for CATSRVNSDYEQYF.

This chain joins TRBV28 and TRBJ1-2, with D maybe TRBD1 (5 bases). CDR1 is MDHEN, CDR2 SYDVKM, per germline. The CDR3 sequence is 11 residues long. V was cut by 5 bases and J by 6 bases, with 7 bases left in between. The CDR3 sequence is CASSGGDGYTF. The CDR3 DNA reads TGTGCCAGCAGTGGGGGGGATGGCTACACCTTC.

This clonotype was detected ten times or more. J is TRBJ2-7 and V is TRBV11-2, with D tentatively TRBD1 (5 bases). The CDR3 runs 16 residues. The V end lost 2 bases, the J end lost 7 bases, and 21 bases lay between the germline ends. Germline CDR1 SGHAT, CDR2 FQNNGV. The CDR3 is CASSLRIGVLSGEQYF. The CDR3 DNA is TGTGCCAGCAGCTTAAGGATTGGGGTCCTTTCAGGGGAGCAGTACTTC.

This clonotype has a handful of counts. V is TRBV20-1 and J is TRBJ2-7; 9 positions agree with TRBD1. The ends lost 5 bases at V and 6 bases at J; junction bases unmatched: 5. The CDR3 is 12 amino acids. Germline CDR1 reads DFQATT; CDR2 reads SNEGSKA (reference sequence). CDR3 bases: TGCAGTGCTTCGGACAGGGGTGTCGAGCAGTACTTC. Amino acid sequence: CSASDRGVEQYF.

V and J are TRBV18 and TRBJ2-2, with D perhaps TRBD1 (6 bases). Germline V lookup: CDR1 KGHSH, CDR2 LQKENI. The CDR3 consists of 13 residues. Trimming pared 5 bases from V and 5 bases from J, leaving 9 bases between. CDR3 nucleotide sequence: TGTGCCAGCTCAGTCACAGGGACCGGGGAGCTGTTTTTT. Amino acids: CASSVTGTGELFF.

This clonotype was counted many times. The chain employs TRBV6-5 and TRBJ1-1, with 7 bases aligning to TRBD1. This CDR3 region has 15 residues. Germline CDR1 MNHEY, CDR2 SVGAGI. The V gene end was trimmed by 2 bases and the J gene end by 4 bases; junction bases not matched to a gene: 7. CDR3 coding DNA: TGTGCCAGCAGTTACCAGACAGGGTGGGCCACTGAAGCTTTCTTT. Encoded protein: CASSYQTGWATEAFF.

The chain employs TRBV27 and TRBJ2-4; TRBD1 is a possible D gene (6 bases). Germline lookup yields CDR1 MNHEY and CDR2 SMNVEV (reference sequence). Deletions cut 2 bases from V and 0 bases from J, with 11 bases between. The CDR3 contains 16 residues. CDR3 sequence reads: CASSLSAGEAKNIQYF. The CDR3 nucleotides read TGTGCCAGCAGTTTAAGCGCAGGGGAAGCCAAAAACATTCAGTACTTC.

The count of this clonotype is one. The chain employs TRBV28 and TRBJ2-7; possibly TRBD1 for D (5 bases). The ends were cut back, 7 bases at V and 2 bases at J, with 12 bases in the middle. The CDR3 contains 13 residues. Germline CDR1 and CDR2: MDHEN and SYDVKM. Here the CDR3 DNA reads TGTGCCAGCAATCCCGGACACACCTACGAGCAGTACTTC. Translated: CASNPGHTYEQYF.